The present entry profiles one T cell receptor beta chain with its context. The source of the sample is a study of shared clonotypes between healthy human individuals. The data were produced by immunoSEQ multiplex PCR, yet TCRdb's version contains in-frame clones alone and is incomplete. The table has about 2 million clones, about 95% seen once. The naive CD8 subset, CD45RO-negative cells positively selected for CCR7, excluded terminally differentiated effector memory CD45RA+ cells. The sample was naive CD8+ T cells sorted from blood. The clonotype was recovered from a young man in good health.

CDR3 loop: CASTGQSLGVGTDTQYF. The CDR3 nucleotides are TGTGCCAGCACCGGCCAAAGTCTGGGGGTAGGCACAGATACGCAGTATTTT. The V gene is TRBV9, the J gene TRBJ2-3; either TRBD1 or TRBD2 may fit D (5 bases each). V lost 6 bases, J lost 1 base, and 21 bases lay in between. This CDR3 has 17 amino acids. CDR1 SGDLS and CDR2 YYNGEE come from the germline V gene.